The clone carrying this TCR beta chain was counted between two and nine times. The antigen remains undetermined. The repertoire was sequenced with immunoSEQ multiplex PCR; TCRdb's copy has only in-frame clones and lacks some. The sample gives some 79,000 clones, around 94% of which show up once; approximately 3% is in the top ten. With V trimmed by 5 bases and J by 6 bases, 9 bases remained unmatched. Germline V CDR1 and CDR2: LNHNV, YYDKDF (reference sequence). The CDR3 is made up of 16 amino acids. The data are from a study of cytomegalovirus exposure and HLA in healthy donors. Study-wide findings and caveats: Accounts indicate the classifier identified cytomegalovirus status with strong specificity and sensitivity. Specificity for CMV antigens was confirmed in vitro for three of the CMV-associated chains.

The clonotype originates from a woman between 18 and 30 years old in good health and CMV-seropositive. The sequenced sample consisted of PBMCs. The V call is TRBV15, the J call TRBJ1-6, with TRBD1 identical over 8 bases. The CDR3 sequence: CATSALTGAGNSPLHF. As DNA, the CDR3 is TGTGCCACCAGCGCGTTGACAGGGGCGGGTAATTCACCCCTCCACTTT.